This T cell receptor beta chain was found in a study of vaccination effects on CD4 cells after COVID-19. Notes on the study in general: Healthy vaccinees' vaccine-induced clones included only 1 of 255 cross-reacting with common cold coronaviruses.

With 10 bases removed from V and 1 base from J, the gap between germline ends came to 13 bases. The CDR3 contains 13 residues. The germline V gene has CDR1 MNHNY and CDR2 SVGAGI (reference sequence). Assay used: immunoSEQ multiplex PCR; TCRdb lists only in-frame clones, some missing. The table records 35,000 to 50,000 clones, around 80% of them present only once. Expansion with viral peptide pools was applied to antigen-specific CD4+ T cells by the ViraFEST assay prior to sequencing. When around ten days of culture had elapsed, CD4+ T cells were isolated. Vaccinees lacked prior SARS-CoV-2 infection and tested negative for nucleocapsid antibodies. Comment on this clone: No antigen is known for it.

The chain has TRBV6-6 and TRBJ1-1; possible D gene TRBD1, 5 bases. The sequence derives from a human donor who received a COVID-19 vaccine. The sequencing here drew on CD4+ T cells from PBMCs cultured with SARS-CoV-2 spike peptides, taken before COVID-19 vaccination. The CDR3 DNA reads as TGTGCCATCCGGATGGGGACGAACACTGAAGCTTTCTTT. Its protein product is CAIRMGTNTEAFF.